The 5 T cell receptor beta chains in this list originate from one sample, sequenced in a study of T cells in Graves' hyperthyroidism and ophthalmopathy. Researchers took RNA transcripts and amplified the TCR beta CDR3 regions from them. An initial round of RT-PCR targeting the TCR CDR3 relied on the HTBI primer set. From the multiplex PCR reads, TCRdb called clonotypes with MiXCR, one entry per CDR3 protein. The sample has about 570,000 distinct CDR3 sequences; around 15% are singletons. Sample: blood. Source of these receptors: a woman aged 40 to 55 with Graves' hyperthyroidism.

The J gene is TRBJ2-5, the V gene TRBV7-9; 10 bases fit TRBD1. Germline V CDR1 and CDR2: SEHNR, FQNEAQ (reference sequence). V lost 1 base, J lost 3 bases, and 2 bases stayed unmatched. The CDR3 has 15 amino acids. DNA for the CDR3: TGTGCCAGCAGCTTAGAGACAGGGGGCAAAGAGACCCAGTACTTC. Its translation: CASSLETGGKETQYF.

This clonotype was observed at least ten times. The chain recombines TRBV2 with TRBJ2-3; 8 bases align to TRBD2. V lost 2 bases and J lost 0; bases outside the gene matches: 4. This CDR3 spans 16 amino acids. Germline-derived CDR1 and CDR2 are SNHLY and FYNNEI. For the CDR3, the DNA is TGTGCCAGCAGTGAAAACGGGAGGGGGAGCACAGATACGCAGTATTTT. It yields the protein CASSENGRGSTDTQYF.

This clonotype was seen at least ten times. CDR3 sequence: CASSQVGGRSRNEQFF. For the CDR3, the DNA is TGTGCCAGCAGCCAAGTGGGCGGGAGGTCTCGTAATGAGCAGTTCTTC. The rearrangement links TRBV3-1 to TRBJ2-1; 8 bases map to TRBD2. The CDR3 extends over 16 amino acids. V dropped 1 base and J dropped 7; count of bases not matched to a gene: 9. Germline V gives CDR1 LGHDT, CDR2 YNNKEL (reference sequence).

This chain joins TRBV10-3 and TRBJ1-1; D is possibly TRBD1 (6 bases). The V end was cut by 6 bases, the J end by 3 bases, with 14 bases between. The CDR3 spans 14 residues. The germline gives CDR1 ENHRY, CDR2 SYGVKD. Here the CDR3 DNA reads TGTGCCATCAGAGATACAGGGTTAGACACTGAAGCTTTCTTT. Translation: CAIRDTGLDTEAFF.

The chain recombines TRBV25-1 with TRBJ1-1; weak D call: TRBD1 (5 bases). CDR1 and CDR2 (germline): MGHDK, SYGVNS. Trimming stripped 5 bases from V and 1 base from J, with 11 bases between. This CDR3 is built from 14 residues. CDR3 DNA: TGTGCCAGCAGTCTGAAAGGGGCGAACACTGAAGCTTTCTTT. This gives the protein CASSLKGANTEAFF.